The rows below give T cell receptor beta chains drawn from one sample of a study of T cells in Graves' hyperthyroidism and ophthalmopathy. TCRdb re-derived calls from the multiplex PCR reads in MiXCR, one entry per CDR3 protein. This sample has 500,000 to 650,000 distinct CDR3 sequences, with 46% found just once. What was sequenced was peripheral blood or thyroid tissue (not recorded which). These receptors all come from an adult woman with Graves' disease, either hyperthyroidism or ophthalmopathy (not recorded which). CDR3s include the opening cysteine and the closing phenylalanine or tryptophan. D genes are given only for firm matches. The size field is filled for only some rows; it gives once, few, many or a size class.

J gene,D gene,V gene,clone size,CDR3 DNA,CDR3 protein
TRBJ1-4,-,TRBV5-5,many,TGTGCCAGCAGCCAGATGGGACAAGCAAAACTGTTTTTT,CASSQMGQAKLFF
TRBJ1-2,TRBD1,TRBV19,-,TGTGCCAGTAGTATACACCACAGACAGGGGAATGGCTACACCTTC,CASSIHHRQGNGYTF
TRBJ2-7,-,TRBV7-9,-,TGTGCCAGCTGGTATGCCGGAGGCAGCTCCTACGAGCAGTACTTC,CASWYAGGSSYEQYF
TRBJ1-4,-,TRBV5-5,-,TGTGCCAGCAGCTGGAGATCAACTAATGAAAAACTGTTTTTT,CASSWRSTNEKLFF
TRBJ1-6,TRBD1,TRBV25-1,-,TGTGCCAGCAGAGTGACAGGGGGCTGGAATTCACCCCTCCACTTT,CASRVTGGWNSPLHF
TRBJ1-6,-,TRBV12-3/TRBV12-4,-,TGTGCCAGCAGCTTAAGACCACTTAATTCACCCCTCCACTTT,CASSLRPLNSPLHF
TRBJ1-2,-,TRBV4-2,-,TGTGCCAGCAGCCATGGACCCCTAAACTATGGCTACACCTTC,CASSHGPLNYGYTF
TRBJ1-5,TRBD1,TRBV18,-,TGTGCCAGCTCCGGCCCGGACAGGGGCTATCAGCCCCAGCATTTT,CASSGPDRGYQPQHF
TRBJ2-5,-,TRBV4-3,many,TGCGCCAGCAGCCAAGAGAGGTTGTCGGGACGGAGAGAGACCCAGTACTTC,CASSQERLSGRRETQYF
TRBJ2-5,TRBD2,TRBV7-9,-,TGTGCCAGCAGCCCCGCGACTAGCGGGAGGTTTGTGCATGGGGAGACCCAGTACTTC,CASSPATSGRFVHGETQYF
TRBJ2-7,TRBD1,TRBV7-6,few,TGTGCCAGCAGCCGCAACGCCGGGACAGGGGAATACGAGCAGTACTTC,CASSRNAGTGEYEQYF
TRBJ2-7,TRBD1,TRBV7-6,many,TGTGCCAGCAGCTTAAGCACTGCCGGGACAGGGGCAGACGAGCAGTACTTC,CASSLSTAGTGADEQYF
TRBJ2-7,TRBD2,TRBV28,few,TGTGCCAGCAGGGGGAGGGGCGGGACCTACGAGCAGTACTTC,CASRGRGGTYEQYF
TRBJ2-5,TRBD2,TRBV5-4,-,TGTGCCAGCAGCTTGGTACTAGCGGGACTTGGGGAGACCCAGTACTTC,CASSLVLAGLGETQYF
TRBJ1-4,-,TRBV9,many,TGTGCCAGCAGCGTGGGAGAGTTGTTTTCTGGTGAAAAACTGTTTTTT,CASSVGELFSGEKLFF
TRBJ1-1,-,TRBV9,-,TGTGCCAGCAGCGTAGATGGGGGGCCGAACACTGAAGCTTTCTTT,CASSVDGGPNTEAFF
TRBJ2-7,TRBD2,TRBV5-1,many,TGCGCCAGCAGCACCGGACTAGCGGGAGCCGAGCAGTACTTC,CASSTGLAGAEQYF
TRBJ2-2,-,TRBV29-1,-,TGCAGCGTTTCGGGACACTCAACCGGGACCGGGGAGCTGTTTTTT,CSVSGHSTGTGELFF
TRBJ1-6,TRBD1,TRBV27,-,TGTGCCAGCAGTTTGGGCGACAGGGCCTCACCCCTCCACTTT,CASSLGDRASPLHF
TRBJ2-5,-,TRBV29-1,many,TGCAGCGTTGGGCCTACAGGGTGGAAAGAGACCCAGTACTTC,CSVGPTGWKETQYF
TRBJ2-5,-,TRBV19,-,TGTGCCAGTAGCAGGGGGAGGATGGAGACCCAGTACTTC,CASSRGRMETQYF
TRBJ1-5,-,TRBV6-5,few,TGTGCCAGCAGTTACCTCTCCGGGCAGCCCCAGCATTTT,CASSYLSGQPQHF
TRBJ2-2,TRBD2,TRBV7-3,-,TGTGCCAGCAGCCCGACTAGCGGACGCACCGGGGAGCTGTTTTTT,CASSPTSGRTGELFF
TRBJ1-1,TRBD1,TRBV27,-,TGTGCCAGCAGGGACCACAGGGGGCGGGAAGCTTTCTTT,CASRDHRGREAFF
TRBJ1-2,-,TRBV14,-,TGTGCCAGCAGCCAGGCCGGGGACGATGGCTACACCTTC,CASSQAGDDGYTF
TRBJ1-4,TRBD1,TRBV7-2,-,TGTGCCAGCAGCTTAGGGGGACAGAAACTGTTTTTT,CASSLGGQKLFF
TRBJ1-2,-,TRBV20-1,few,TGCAGTGCCCCCGGGACTAGCCTTACCGGGGACGATGGCTACACCTTC,CSAPGTSLTGDDGYTF
TRBJ1-5,-,TRBV6-2/TRBV6-3,many,TGTGCCAGCAGTGGAATTTCCCAGCATTTT,CASSGISQHF
TRBJ1-1,-,TRBV20-1,many,TGCAGTGCTAGAATTGGGCTCATGAACACTGAAGCTTTCTTT,CSARIGLMNTEAFF
TRBJ2-2,TRBD1,TRBV15,-,TGTGCCACCAGCAGGTCTGGGACAGGGATGATTCTACGGGAGCTGTTTTTT,CATSRSGTGMILRELFF
TRBJ2-7,-,TRBV5-4,many,TGTGCCAGCAGCACCAGACAGGAGGACTACGAGCAGTACTTC,CASSTRQEDYEQYF
TRBJ1-1,-,TRBV19,-,TGTGCCAGTAGTACGGGGGGCTTTGAAGCTTTCTTT,CASSTGGFEAFF
TRBJ1-5,-,TRBV29-1,-,TGCAGCGTTGGGATAGGGGGCAATCAGCCCCAGCATTTT,CSVGIGGNQPQHF
TRBJ2-6,TRBD1,TRBV13,-,TGTGCCAGCAGTCCCGGGACAGGGCCCTCTGGGGCCAACGTCCTGACTTTC,CASSPGTGPSGANVLTF
TRBJ2-6,-,TRBV28,-,TGTGCCAGCATGCGGGCTGGGGCCAACGTCCTGACTTTC,CASMRAGANVLTF
TRBJ1-2,-,TRBV25-1,-,TGTGCCAGCAGTGGGGCAGACTTCTATGGCTACACCTTC,CASSGADFYGYTF
TRBJ2-7,TRBD2,TRBV5-1,many,TGCGCCAGCAGCTTGGCCGGGACTACATTGAGCTCCTACGAGCAGTACTTC,CASSLAGTTLSSYEQYF
TRBJ2-7,-,TRBV7-8,-,TGTGCCAGCAGCAGAAGGCTTCCGTACGAGCAGTACTTC,CASSRRLPYEQYF
TRBJ1-1,-,TRBV30,few,TGTGCCTGGACCCGACTTCTTGCGGGAACTGAAGCTTTCTTT,CAWTRLLAGTEAFF
TRBJ1-2,-,TRBV20-1,-,TGCAGTGTTTTGCGACAGGCCCCGAGGGGCTACACCTTC,CSVLRQAPRGYTF
TRBJ1-5,-,TRBV6-1,many,TGTGCCAGCAGTGAATCTGGGGTCGGCAATCAGCCCCAGCATTTT,CASSESGVGNQPQHF
TRBJ2-7,-,TRBV7-6,few,TGTGCCAGCAGCGCGACAGAAACCTACGAGCAGTACTTC,CASSATETYEQYF
TRBJ2-7,-,TRBV29-1,-,TGCAGTGCTAGTAGCACGGGTTACGAGCAGTACTTC,CSASSTGYEQYF
TRBJ1-2,TRBD1,TRBV11-2,many,TGTGCCAGCAGCTTAGAAGGGACAGGGGGATATGGCTACACCTTC,CASSLEGTGGYGYTF
TRBJ2-2,-,TRBV29-1,many,TGCAGCGTTGGGTCCAGCTATGACGGGGAGCTGTTTTTT,CSVGSSYDGELFF
TRBJ1-1,-,TRBV11-2,-,TGTGCCTGGAGTTCGTCGTTTATCACTGAAGCTTTCTTT,CAWSSSFITEAFF
TRBJ1-2,-,TRBV9,-,TGTGCCAGCAGCGTAGTCTCCGGGATTCGTGGCTACACCTTC,CASSVVSGIRGYTF